The present entry profiles one T cell receptor (beta chain) with its context. The target antigen is unknown. This record comes from a study of cytomegalovirus exposure and HLA in healthy donors. The V gene's germline CDR1 is MNHEY and CDR2 SMNVEV (reference sequence). The CDR3 spans 12 residues. The V end lost 3 bases, the J end lost 10 bases, and 13 bases lay between the germline ends. Whole-study findings and limits: A missense variant in DCLRE1C was later tied to TCR beta V- and J-gene trimming.

Vbeta (60) and Jbeta (13) primers were used in the PCR. Profiling relied on immunoSEQ multiplex PCR, and the TCRdb table lists in-frame clones only, not all of them. The top ten hold roughly 1.3% of the sample, which has around 87,000 clones, about 84% seen once. The V and J genes are TRBV27 and TRBJ2-7, with a weak D call TRBD2 (5 bases). This TCR was sampled from a girl aged 2-10 years in good health and CMV-seropositive. The sample taken for sequencing was PBMCs. The CDR3 DNA is TGTGCCAGCAGTTTGATAGGAGGTACCCAGTACTTC. As protein: CASSLIGGTQYF.